Following are 8 T cell receptor beta chains from one sample sequenced in a study of blood T cell repertoires in COVID-19. The data were produced by immunoSEQ multiplex PCR, yet TCRdb's version contains in-frame clones alone and is incomplete. Of 130,000 to 150,000 clones in the sample, 80% to 90% are singletons; the top ten hold around 8.6%. The specimen was peripheral blood. Every receptor here comes from a woman aged 45-65 years with active or convalescent COVID-19.

V gene TRBV30 combines with J gene TRBJ2-2; D is ambiguous. From germline, CDR1 is GTSNPN and CDR2 SVGIG (reference sequence). Trimming took off 2 bases at V and 6 bases at J, with 7 bases between the two ends. This CDR3 comprises 12 residues. This CDR3 reads CAWSQRPGELFF. CDR3 nucleotides: TGTGCCTGGAGTCAGCGCCCCGGGGAGCTGTTTTTT.

V gene TRBV6-5 combines with J gene TRBJ2-7, with TRBD2 as a possible D gene (5 bases). V dropped 7 bases and J dropped 5 bases, with 21 bases sitting between them. This CDR3 has 15 residues. CDR1 and CDR2 from the germline V gene are MNHEY and SVGAGI. CDR3 sequence: CASTHLASRSHEQYF. In DNA, the CDR3 is TGTGCCAGCACCCACCTAGCCAGCCGAAGCCACGAGCAGTACTTC.

The rearrangement links TRBV19 to TRBJ1-2; TRBD1 aligns across 8 bases. Germline V gene data show CDR1 as LNHDA and CDR2 as SQIVND (reference sequence). This CDR3 spans 17 amino acids. J lost 8 bases, V lost 4 bases, and 18 bases had no gene match. The CDR3 is CASSSLLTRQGSGGYTF. For the CDR3, the DNA is TGTGCCAGTAGTAGCTTACTGACCCGACAGGGGAGTGGAGGCTACACCTTC.

The chain uses TRBV2 and TRBJ2-1; 7 bases agree with TRBD1. The germline V gene encodes CDR1 SNHLY and CDR2 FYNNEI. Trimming at V came to 6 bases and at J to 3 bases, leaving 8 bases not matched to a gene. This CDR3 is built from 15 residues. The CDR3, as DNA: TGTGCCAGCAGGACCGGGACAGACCTCTACAATGAGCAGTTCTTC. Amino acids: CASRTGTDLYNEQFF.

The chain recombines TRBV10-3 with TRBJ1-1; possible D gene TRBD1, 5 bases. The CDR3 is 13 amino acids. Trimming removed 10 bases at V and 4 bases at J, with 16 bases between. Germline lookup yields CDR1 ENHRY and CDR2 SYGVKD. The CDR3 DNA sequence: TGTGCCACCGGGGGGATGGGTAGCACTGAAGCTTTCTTT. The encoded protein is CATGGMGSTEAFF.

This clone was seen only once. The V call is TRBV5-1, the J call TRBJ2-6, with 7 bases that match TRBD2. Germline lookup yields CDR1 SGHRS and CDR2 YFSETQ. After removal of 4 bases from V and 4 bases from J, the junction contained 5 bases not matched to a gene. This CDR3 has 15 amino acids. The CDR3 DNA is TGCGCCAGCAGCACCCTAGCGGCCGGGGCCAACGTCCTGACTTTC. Its translation is CASSTLAAGANVLTF.

The chain employs TRBV7-6 and TRBJ2-7; 9 bases align to TRBD1. V lost 5 bases and J lost 1; bases outside the gene matches: 12. Germline V gene data show CDR1 as SGHVS and CDR2 as FNYEAQ. The CDR3 is 17 amino acids. The CDR3 protein is CASSTNRDRAFSYEQYF. In DNA form, the CDR3 reads TGTGCCAGCAGCACCAACCGGGACAGGGCTTTTTCCTACGAGCAGTACTTC.

The rearrangement joins TRBV5-1 to TRBJ1-1; the match to TRBD1 covers 7 bases. The CDR3 runs to 16 residues. Germline CDR1 SGHRS, CDR2 YFSETQ. Trimming at V came to 4 bases and at J to 2 bases, leaving 11 bases not matched to a gene. CDR3 loop: CASSQRPGQSNTEAFF. The DNA for the CDR3 is TGCGCCAGCAGCCAACGGCCGGGACAGAGTAACACTGAAGCTTTCTTT.